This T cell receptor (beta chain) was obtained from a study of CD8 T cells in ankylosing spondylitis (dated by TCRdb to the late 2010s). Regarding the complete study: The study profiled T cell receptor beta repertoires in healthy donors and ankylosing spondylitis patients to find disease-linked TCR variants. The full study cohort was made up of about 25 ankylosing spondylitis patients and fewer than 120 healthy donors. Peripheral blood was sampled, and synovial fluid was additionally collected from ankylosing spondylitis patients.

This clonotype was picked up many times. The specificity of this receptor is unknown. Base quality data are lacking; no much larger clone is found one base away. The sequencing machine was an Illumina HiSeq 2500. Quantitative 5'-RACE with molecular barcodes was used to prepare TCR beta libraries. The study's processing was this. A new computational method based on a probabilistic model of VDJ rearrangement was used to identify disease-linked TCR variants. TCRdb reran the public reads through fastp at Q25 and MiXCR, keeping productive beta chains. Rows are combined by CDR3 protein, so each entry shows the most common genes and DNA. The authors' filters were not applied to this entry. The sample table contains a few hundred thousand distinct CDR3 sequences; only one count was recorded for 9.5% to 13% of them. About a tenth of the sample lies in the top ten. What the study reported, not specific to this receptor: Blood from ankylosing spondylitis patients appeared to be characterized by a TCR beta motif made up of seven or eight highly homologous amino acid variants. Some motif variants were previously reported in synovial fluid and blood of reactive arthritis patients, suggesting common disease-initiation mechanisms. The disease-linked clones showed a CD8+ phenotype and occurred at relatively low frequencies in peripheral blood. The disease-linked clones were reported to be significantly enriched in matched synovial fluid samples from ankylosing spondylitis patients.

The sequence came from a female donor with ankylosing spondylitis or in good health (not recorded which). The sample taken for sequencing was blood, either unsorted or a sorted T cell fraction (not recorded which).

The CDR3 region: CSARDLTGNQPQHF. The bases are TGCAGTGCTAGAGATTTAACAGGGAATCAGCCCCAGCATTTT. The chain is made from TRBV20-1 and TRBJ1-5, and the D gene may be TRBD1, 6 bases matching. The CDR3 measures 14 amino acids from cysteine to phenylalanine. Of all the DNA, just the CDR3 is kept, 42 bases in frame from base 1. The germline V gene (reference sequence) yields DFQATT for CDR1 and SNEGSKA for CDR2. Between the V and J ends, shortened by 0 bases and 4 bases respectively, the junction contains 10 bases.